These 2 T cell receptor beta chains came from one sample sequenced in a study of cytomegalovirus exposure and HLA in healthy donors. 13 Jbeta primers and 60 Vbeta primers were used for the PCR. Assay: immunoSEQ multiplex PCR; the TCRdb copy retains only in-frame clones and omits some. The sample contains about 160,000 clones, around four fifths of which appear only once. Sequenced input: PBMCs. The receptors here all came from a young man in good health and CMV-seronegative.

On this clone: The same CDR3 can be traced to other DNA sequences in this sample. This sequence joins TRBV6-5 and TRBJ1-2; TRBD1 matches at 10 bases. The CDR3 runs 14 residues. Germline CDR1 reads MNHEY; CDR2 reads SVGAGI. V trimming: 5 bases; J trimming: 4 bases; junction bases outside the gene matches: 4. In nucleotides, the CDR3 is TGTGCCAGCAGTCGGGACAGGGGAGCCTATGGCTACACCTTC. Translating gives CASSRDRGAYGYTF.

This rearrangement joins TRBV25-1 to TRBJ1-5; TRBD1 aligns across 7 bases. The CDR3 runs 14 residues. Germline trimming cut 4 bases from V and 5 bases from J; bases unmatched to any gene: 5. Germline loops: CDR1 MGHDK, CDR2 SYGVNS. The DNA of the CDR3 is TGTGCCAGCAGTGGCACGACAGGGTATCAGCCCCAGCATTTT. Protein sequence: CASSGTTGYQPQHF.